These 16 T cell receptor beta chains were all obtained from the same sample, sequenced in a study of shared clonotypes between healthy human individuals. Naive CD8 cells comprised CD45RO-negative, CCR7-positively selected cells, excluding terminally differentiated effector memory CD45RA+ cells. The protocol was immunoSEQ multiplex PCR, while the TCRdb copy is restricted to in-frame clones and leaves out a portion. Of around 2,000,000 clones detected, about 95% appear once; the ten largest clones hold 0.9% to 1.5%. Source material: naive CD8+ T cells sorted from blood. These receptors all stem from a man aged 18 to 30 in good health.

The chain couples TRBV4-3 to TRBJ2-7; no firm D call. This CDR3 region has 15 residues. Between the trimmed V and J ends, which lost 0 bases and 3 bases, there was a span of 12 bases. Germline lookup yields CDR1 LGHNA and CDR2 YSLEER. CDR3 DNA: TGCGCCAGCAGCCAAGATCTGTACGGAAGCTACGAGCAGTACTTC. Its protein is CASSQDLYGSYEQYF.

The chain couples TRBV10-3 to TRBJ2-7; 9 bases align to TRBD2. CDR3 length equals 15 residues. The ends lost 6 bases at V and 2 bases at J; junction bases unmatched: 8. Germline CDR1 and CDR2: ENHRY and SYGVKD. The CDR3 DNA is TGTGCCATCAGCTCGACTAGCGGAGACGCCTACGAGCAGTACTTC. Its translation is CAISSTSGDAYEQYF.

About this clone itself: At one boundary the junction diverges from the germline segment, which might be a read error. The chain couples TRBV2 to TRBJ1-1; 11 nucleotides line up with TRBD1. The CDR3 is 16 amino acids. Germline V gives CDR1 SNHLY, CDR2 FYNNEI. CDR3 in amino acids: CASREAGQGGSTEAFF. The CDR3, as DNA: TGTGCCAGCAGAGAAGCGGGACAGGGGGGAAGCACTGAAGCTTTCTTT.

V and J are TRBV2 and TRBJ1-1, with D uncertain. V lost 8 bases, J lost 1 base, and 8 bases lay in between. In germline, CDR1 is SNHLY, CDR2 FYNNEI. CDR3 size: 12 residues. CDR3 amino acids: CASAAWNTEAFF. DNA of the CDR3: TGTGCCAGCGCGGCTTGGAACACTGAAGCTTTCTTT.

This sequence joins TRBV5-6 and TRBJ2-7; D remains ambiguous. V lost 0 bases and J lost 2, with 15 bases in between. This CDR3 is 16 amino acids long. Germline V gene lookup returns CDR1 SGHDT and CDR2 YYEEEE. The chain's CDR3 is CASSLAGGSSTYEQYF. CDR3 in DNA: TGTGCCAGCAGCTTGGCCGGCGGCTCCTCTACCTACGAGCAGTACTTC.

About this clone itself: A much larger clone lies a single base off, so this may be a read error. This CDR3 is also generated by other DNA sequences in the sample. The chain recombines TRBV2 with TRBJ2-7; D is ambiguous. CDR1 and CDR2 from the germline V gene are SNHLY and FYNNEI. Trimming took off 6 bases at V and 0 bases at J, with 3 bases between the two ends. CDR3 length equals 11 residues. CDR3 sequence: CASSDSYEQYF. The DNA of the CDR3 is TGTGCCAGCAGCGACTCCTACGAGCAGTACTTC.

As to this clone: Other nucleotide sequences in the sample specify the same CDR3. The V and J genes are TRBV13 and TRBJ1-5, with D possibly TRBD1 on 6 matching bases. Trimming cost V 5 bases and J 5 bases, with 10 bases left between them. Looked up from germline, CDR1 is PRHDT and CDR2 is FYEKMQ (reference sequence). This CDR3 is built from 13 residues. In DNA form, the CDR3 reads TGTGCCAGCAGCCGAGGGGGGGATCAGCCCCAGCATTTT. It specifies CASSRGGDQPQHF.

This chain connects TRBV6-5 to TRBJ1-2; D remains unclear. Germline assignment: CDR1 MNHEY and CDR2 SVGAGI. The CDR3 is 14 residues long. V was pared by 2 bases and J by 4 bases, with 11 bases between. As DNA, the CDR3 is TGTGCCAGCAGTTACGACGACGGAGTCTATGGCTACACCTTC. Protein: CASSYDDGVYGYTF.

The chain uses TRBV4-3 and TRBJ2-5; 14 bases are a match to TRBD2. CDR1 and CDR2 from the germline V gene are LGHNA and YSLEER. V shed 0 bases and J 2 bases; nucleotides not matched to a gene: 8. CDR3 length equals 19 residues. The CDR3, as DNA: TGCGCCAGCAGCCAAGAACCCTTCGGACTAGCGGGAGGTCAAGAGACCCAGTACTTC. Amino acids: CASSQEPFGLAGGQETQYF.

This chain links TRBV11-2 with TRBJ2-1; 11 bases agree with TRBD2. CDR3 length equals 17 residues. Trimming cost V 0 bases and J 8 bases; bases outside gene matches: 9. Germline-derived CDR1 and CDR2 are SGHAT and FQNNGV. CDR3 nucleotides: TGTGCCAGCAGCTTAGATCTCCTAGCGGGAGGTCAGGATGAGCAGTTCTTC. Protein sequence: CASSLDLLAGGQDEQFF.

J is TRBJ1-2 and V is TRBV5-6; D possibly corresponds to TRBD1 (5 bases). CDR3 size: 13 residues. In germline, CDR1 is SGHDT, CDR2 YYEEEE. V was pared by 3 bases and J by 2 bases, with 8 bases between. CDR3 sequence reads: CASSSDINYGYTF. The CDR3 DNA follows: TGTGCCAGCAGCTCGGACATCAACTATGGCTACACCTTC.

V gene TRBV19 combines with J gene TRBJ1-2; 11 bases map to TRBD1. V was pared by 5 bases and J by 3 bases, with 2 bases of the junction left unmatched. From germline, CDR1 is LNHDA and CDR2 SQIVND (reference sequence). The length of the CDR3 is 14 residues. CDR3 in DNA: TGTGCCAGTAGTGTGGGACAGGGGGACTATGGCTACACCTTC. Translating it yields CASSVGQGDYGYTF. Together with reference TRBV19 and TRBJ1-2, the CDR3 gives the full variable domain: DGGITQSPKYLFRKEGQNVTLSCEQNLNHDAMYWYRQDPGQGLRLIYYSQIVNDFQKGDIAEGYSVSREKKESFPLTVTSAQKNPTAFYLCASSVGQGDYGYTFGSGTRLTVV.

The V and J genes are TRBV27 and TRBJ2-3; D is undetermined. The CDR3 extends over 12 amino acids. Per the germline V gene, CDR1 is MNHEY and CDR2 is SMNVEV (reference sequence). The V end lost 6 bases, the J end lost 10 bases, and 14 bases lay between the germline ends. The CDR3 nucleotides read TGTGCCAGCAGCCCTATGCCCTCCGCGCAGTATTTT. Residues: CASSPMPSAQYF.

The V and J genes are TRBV4-3 and TRBJ2-1, with D hard to call. The CDR3 contains 15 residues. With 0 bases removed from V and 2 bases from J, the gap between germline ends came to 8 bases. Germline lookup yields CDR1 LGHNA and CDR2 YSLEER. DNA for the CDR3: TGCGCCAGCAGCCAAGAGCTGGACCCCTACAATGAGCAGTTCTTC. Its translation: CASSQELDPYNEQFF.

The V and J genes are TRBV6-1 and TRBJ2-7; possibly TRBD2 for D (5 bases). The CDR3 spans 13 residues. Germline V lookup: CDR1 MNHNS, CDR2 SASEGT. Trimming cost V 5 bases and J 2 bases, with 10 bases left between them. The CDR3 reads CASSLQEAYEQYF. The DNA of the CDR3 is TGTGCCAGCAGTCTCCAGGAGGCCTACGAGCAGTACTTC.

This clone has a single count. The chain recombines TRBV4-2 with TRBJ2-6; 10 nucleotides agree with TRBD1. CDR3 length: 18 residues. Germline V gene lookup returns CDR1 LGHNA and CDR2 YNFKEQ. Trimming removed 3 bases from V and 2 bases from J; junction bases left unmatched: 7. CDR3 sequence: CASSQTGQGGPGANVLTF. The CDR3 DNA reads TGTGCCAGCAGCCAGACCGGACAGGGGGGGCCTGGGGCCAACGTCCTGACTTTC.